This paragraph covers one T cell receptor beta chain sequence. The antigen is not known. Sequencing used immunoSEQ multiplex PCR; TCRdb keeps in-frame clones, though not all of them. This sample carries under 100,000 clones, about 96% of them seen once, and the ten largest clones take 0.78%. These data belong to a study of cytomegalovirus exposure and HLA in healthy donors. As for the study in general: It was reported in a later analysis that the same platform had been used for the 120 validation repertoires as for the approximately 670 first-cohort repertoires. Study results and limitations: The study flagged approximately 180 TCR beta chains as cytomegalovirus-associated. Most TCR sequences proved rare, with some public TCRs found in many donors.

The CDR3 consists of 12 residues. V lost 6 bases, J lost 6 bases, and 11 bases lay in between. CDR1 and CDR2 (germline): MNHEY, SVGAGI. The donors were part of the validation cohort of 120 subjects. That cohort was separate from the first cohort, which comprised some 670 subjects. This chain links TRBV6-5 with TRBJ1-1; maybe TRBD1 (5 bases). The clonotype comes from a man aged 18 to 30 in good health and CMV-seronegative. Sequencing used PBMCs. The CDR3, as DNA: TGTGCCAGCAGAAGCGGAGGGGCTGAAGCTTTCTTT. Protein product: CASRSGGAEAFF.